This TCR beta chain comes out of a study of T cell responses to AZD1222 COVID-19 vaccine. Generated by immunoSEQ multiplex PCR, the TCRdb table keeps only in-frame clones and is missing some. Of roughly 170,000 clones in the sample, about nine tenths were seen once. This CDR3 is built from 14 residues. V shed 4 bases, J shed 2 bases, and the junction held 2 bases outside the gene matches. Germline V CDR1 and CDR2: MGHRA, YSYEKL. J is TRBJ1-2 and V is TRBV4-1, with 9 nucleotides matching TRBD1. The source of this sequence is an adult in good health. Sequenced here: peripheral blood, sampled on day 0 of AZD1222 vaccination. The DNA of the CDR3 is TGCGCCAGCAGCCCGACAGGGGGGAACTATGGCTACACCTTC. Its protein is CASSPTGGNYGYTF.